Listed here are 9 T cell receptor beta chains from one sample, sequenced in a study of T cells in Graves' hyperthyroidism and ophthalmopathy. The TCR beta CDR3 regions underwent amplification using RNA transcripts as the source. The HTBI primer set served for first-round RT-PCR of the TCR CDR3. Each CDR3 protein gets one entry after TCRdb re-called the multiplex PCR reads with MiXCR. This table holds about 400,000 distinct CDR3 sequences, roughly 15% found once. What was sequenced was blood. Source of these receptors: a woman aged 25-40 years with Graves' ophthalmopathy.

This clonotype was detected many times. The chain couples TRBV28 to TRBJ2-3, with 7 positions matching TRBD1. This CDR3 spans 14 amino acids. V lost 5 bases to trimming and J lost 2 bases; unmatched junction nucleotides: 4. Germline CDR1 MDHEN, CDR2 SYDVKM. This CDR3 reads CASSLTGTTDTQYF. The CDR3 DNA reads TGTGCCAGCAGTCTGACAGGGACCACAGATACGCAGTATTTT.

This clonotype was seen at least ten times. V gene TRBV20-1 combines with J gene TRBJ2-1, with a possible D match to TRBD2 (6 bases). This CDR3 has 14 residues. V lost 5 bases to trimming and J lost 1 base, with 12 bases between them. The V gene's germline CDR1 is DFQATT and CDR2 SNEGSKA (reference sequence). The CDR3 here is CSALDGGSYNEQFF. CDR3 nucleotide sequence: TGCAGTGCTTTAGACGGGGGATCCTACAATGAGCAGTTCTTC.

This clonotype has a count of ten or more. The V gene is TRBV7-9, the J gene TRBJ2-5; D perhaps matches TRBD2 (5 bases). The germline V gene has CDR1 SEHNR and CDR2 FQNEAQ (reference sequence). The CDR3 spans 14 residues. V lost 1 base and J 5 bases, leaving 11 bases between the germline ends. The CDR3, as DNA: TGTGCCAGCAGCTTAGTCGGGGTTGCTGAGACCCAGTACTTC. Translation: CASSLVGVAETQYF.

In its sample, this clonotype was seen many times. The chain couples TRBV5-1 to TRBJ1-2; D unclear. V dropped 0 bases and J dropped 8 bases, with 14 bases sitting between them. In germline, CDR1 is SGHRS, CDR2 YFSETQ. The CDR3 totals 14 residues. The CDR3 DNA follows: TGCGCCAGCAGCTTGGCCACGGGCGCAGAAGGCTACACCTTC. Translated, it gives CASSLATGAEGYTF.

This clonotype has ten or more counts. The chain uses TRBV12-3 or TRBV12-4 and TRBJ1-1; the D gene is possibly TRBD1 (5 bases). CDR3 length: 15 residues. V was trimmed by 3 bases and J by 3 bases, leaving 14 bases between them. CDR3 in DNA: TGTGCCAGCAGTTTGGTCAGGGAGCGGGACACTGAAGCTTTCTTT. Protein: CASSLVRERDTEAFF.

This clonotype was found many times. DNA of the CDR3: TGTGCCACCGGCCAGGAAACGGGCTACACCTTC. This translates into CATGQETGYTF. V is TRBV10-3 and J is TRBJ1-2; no definite D call. Germline V gene sequence: CDR1 ENHRY, CDR2 SYGVKD. Trimming pared 10 bases from V and 8 bases from J, leaving 14 bases between. The CDR3 contains 11 residues.

The chain couples TRBV6-1 to TRBJ1-3; 7 positions match TRBD1. This CDR3 contains 15 residues. CDR1 and CDR2 from the germline V gene are MNHNS and SASEGT. The V segment lost 2 bases and the J segment 5 bases; nucleotides outside the gene matches: 6. CDR3 loop: CASSERGLTRNTIYF. The CDR3 DNA reads as TGTGCCAGCAGTGAAAGGGGGCTGACGAGAAACACCATATATTTT.

CDR3 sequence (DNA): TGTGCCAGCACCCCGGGGGGGCCCCGCTCCTACAATGAGCAGTTCTTC. Translating gives CASTPGGPRSYNEQFF. The chain carries TRBV28 and TRBJ2-1; TRBD2 matches 8 bases. V shed 7 bases, J shed 0 bases, and the junction held 8 bases outside the gene matches. Germline V gene lookup returns CDR1 MDHEN and CDR2 SYDVKM. The CDR3 is 16 amino acids.

Ten or more counts support this clonotype. V usage is TRBV15 and J usage is TRBJ2-7, with a tentative D call TRBD1 (5 bases). The CDR3 is made up of 16 amino acids. The ends were cut back, 2 bases at V and 0 bases at J, with 14 bases in the middle. Germline-derived CDR1 and CDR2 are LNHNV and YYDKDF (reference sequence). The CDR3 nucleotides are TGTGCCACCAGCAGACTCCCCTCTGACAGCTCCTACGAGCAGTACTTC. Its protein product is CATSRLPSDSSYEQYF.